These 32 T cell receptor beta chains came from one sample sequenced in a study of CD8 T cells in Susac syndrome (dated by TCRdb to 2018 to 2020). Receptor amplification or capture employed the immunoSEQ multiplex PCR assay. RNA was extracted with the RNeasy kit and roughly 0.5 to 1 ug was reverse transcribed using random hexamers. TCRdb trimmed public reads at Q25 via fastp, called clones via MiXCR and kept in-frame beta chains. CDR3 protein duplicates are merged, each entry listing the most common genes and DNA. Within this sample are about 280,000 distinct CDR3 sequences, with around 83% of them counted one time only. Together, the top ten hold about 0.11% of the sample. Source material: CD8+ T cells from PBMCs. The source is a human donor with multiple sclerosis.

For the CDR3, the DNA is TGTGCCAGCAGCCCTCGGATTGGGGGAGACGCTGAAGCTTTCTTT. Amino acid sequence: CASSPRIGGDAEAFF. V is TRBV7-8 and J is TRBJ1-1; D might be TRBD1 (5 bases). Trimming removed 5 bases at V and 6 bases at J, with 19 bases between. Germline CDR1 reads SGHVS; CDR2 reads FQNEAQ. The CDR3 is made up of 15 amino acids. The full variable domain, completed using reference TRBV7-8 and TRBJ1-1, is GAGVSQSPRYKVAKRGQDVALRCDPISGHVSLFWYQQALGQGPEFLTYFQNEAQLDKSGLPSDRFFAERPEGSVSTLKIQRTQQEDSAVYLCASSPRIGGDAEAFFGQGTRLTVV.

A remark on this clonotype: One junction end disagrees with the germline gene, perhaps due to a read error. The chain has TRBV7-8 and TRBJ2-2, with 7 nucleotides matching TRBD1. The CDR3 has 12 residues. Per germline, CDR1 SGHVS and CDR2 FQNEAQ. CDR3 residues: CASETGAGEPFF. CDR3 DNA sequence: TGTGCCAGCGAAACAGGGGCCGGGGAGCCGTTTTTT.

The V and J genes are TRBV9 and TRBJ1-1, with D perhaps TRBD1 (6 bases). The V end was cut by 1 base, the J end by 2 bases, with 9 bases between. The CDR3 has 14 amino acids. The V gene's germline CDR1 is SGDLS and CDR2 YYNGEE. CDR3 in DNA: TGTGCCAGCAGCGTACAGGGGCGCAACACTGAAGCTTTCTTT. Translation gives CASSVQGRNTEAFF.

V is TRBV27 and J is TRBJ2-7, with D possibly being TRBD1 (6 bases). The V gene lost 4 bases and the J gene lost 12 bases, with 13 bases spanning the gap. This CDR3 spans 11 amino acids. The germline V gene has CDR1 MNHEY and CDR2 SMNVEV (reference sequence). The DNA for the CDR3 is TGTGCCAGCAGTTCCGCAGGACAGTCGTACTTC. It encodes CASSSAGQSYF.

The chain joins TRBV3-1 to TRBJ2-4, with no clear D. Germline values: CDR1 LGHDT, CDR2 YNNKEL (reference sequence). The CDR3 is 16 amino acids. V lost 0 bases to trimming and J lost 3 bases, with 12 bases between them. The CDR3 is CASSQEGNSGKNIQYF. The DNA for the CDR3 is TGTGCCAGCAGCCAAGAAGGGAACAGTGGCAAAAACATTCAGTACTTC.

This chain links TRBV27 with TRBJ2-1; D is possibly TRBD2 (7 bases). There are 14 residues in the CDR3. Deletions cut 5 bases from V and 8 bases from J, with 16 bases between. Germline loops: CDR1 MNHEY, CDR2 SMNVEV (reference sequence). DNA for the CDR3: TGTGCCAGCAGTGTGGGAGGGGGGCTGGATGAGCAGTTCTTC. Amino acids: CASSVGGGLDEQFF.

The sample holds a few counts of this clonotype. The chain uses TRBV12-3 or TRBV12-4 and TRBJ2-7, with D possibly matching TRBD1 (6 bases). V was pared by 7 bases and J by 9 bases, with 25 bases between. The CDR3 is 15 amino acids. The CDR3 spells CASITTQGDTTVQYF. The DNA for the CDR3 is TGTGCCAGCATCACCACACAGGGCGATACTACGGTGCAGTACTTC.

V gene TRBV12-3 or TRBV12-4 combines with J gene TRBJ2-3; D not resolved. Trimming removed 7 bases from V and 4 bases from J, with 15 bases in between. There are 14 residues in the CDR3. The CDR3 coding sequence is TGTGCCAGCACCTTAGAGCTGTGGGCAGATACGCAGTATTTT. Translation gives CASTLELWADTQYF.

The chain uses TRBV6-5 and TRBJ2-1; D is unresolved. Trimming cost V 6 bases and J 10 bases, with 13 bases left between them. This CDR3 contains 12 residues. Looked up from germline, CDR1 is MNHEY and CDR2 is SVGAGI. CDR3 in DNA: TGTGCCAGCAGCAACCTTCGTTGGGAGCAGTTCTTC. Translating it yields CASSNLRWEQFF.

This clonotype was seen once. The V and J genes are TRBV7-9 and TRBJ2-3; perhaps TRBD1 as D (6 bases). The CDR3 is 17 residues long. Germline values: CDR1 SEHNR, CDR2 FQNEAQ (reference sequence). V was trimmed by 0 bases and J by 2 bases, leaving 15 bases between them. The CDR3 region is CASSLARLQGITDTQYF. DNA of the CDR3: TGTGCCAGCAGCTTAGCGCGGCTTCAGGGGATCACAGATACGCAGTATTTT.

The chain is built from TRBV5-1 and TRBJ2-3; D perhaps matches TRBD1 (6 bases). The V gene lost 8 bases and the J gene lost 4 bases, with 23 bases spanning the gap. The CDR3 sequence is 16 residues long. Germline V lookup: CDR1 SGHRS, CDR2 YFSETQ. The CDR3 loop is CASRYPQGRTADTQYF. The DNA for the CDR3 is TGCGCCAGTAGATATCCACAGGGTCGCACGGCAGATACGCAGTATTTT.

The chain links TRBV6-1 to TRBJ1-3; no definite D call. This CDR3 is built from 15 residues. CDR1 is MNHNS, CDR2 SASEGT, per germline. Trimming removed 3 bases at V and 4 bases at J, with 13 bases between. The CDR3 DNA reads as TGTGCCAGCAGTGACGCCGGAAGCTCGGGAAACACCATATATTTT. It translates to CASSDAGSSGNTIYF.

The chain joins TRBV14 to TRBJ2-3; D is perhaps TRBD2 (5 bases). The CDR3 is made up of 16 amino acids. Germline loops: CDR1 SGHDN, CDR2 FVKESK. Trimming pared 0 bases from V and 2 bases from J, leaving 12 bases between. The CDR3 DNA is TGTGCCAGCAGCCAAGAAGGAGACTACTTCACAGATACGCAGTATTTT. As protein: CASSQEGDYFTDTQYF.

V usage is TRBV2 and J usage is TRBJ2-3; 8 bases fit TRBD2. CDR3 length: 13 residues. Trimming took 9 bases from V and 5 from J; bases not matched to a gene: 7. Germline V gene data show CDR1 as SNHLY and CDR2 as FYNNEI. DNA for the CDR3: TGTGCCAGTCCAGCGGGAGAAGGAGATACGCAGTATTTT. Amino acids: CASPAGEGDTQYF.

This rearrangement joins TRBV28 to TRBJ2-7; TRBD2 matches 7 bases. Trimming at V came to 4 bases and at J to 6 bases, leaving 15 bases not matched to a gene. The CDR3 spans 16 residues. CDR1 and CDR2 (germline): MDHEN, SYDVKM. Here the CDR3 reads CASSSPGDYRPSEQYF. CDR3 sequence (DNA): TGTGCCAGCAGTTCGCCCGGGGACTATAGGCCCTCCGAGCAGTACTTC.

This clonotype was recorded once. The rearrangement links TRBV10-3 to TRBJ2-3; tentatively, D is TRBD1 (6 bases). Trimming shortened V by 6 bases and J by 1 base, and 14 bases separated the two germline ends. Germline assignment: CDR1 ENHRY and CDR2 SYGVKD. This CDR3 region has 15 residues. The CDR3 bases are TGTGCCATCAGGGGGACACTTCACCGCACAGATACGCAGTATTTT. Translated, it gives CAIRGTLHRTDTQYF.

The chain is built from TRBV5-1 and TRBJ2-1; D may be TRBD2 (6 bases). The CDR3 contains 14 residues. Trimming removed 6 bases from V and 5 bases from J, with 15 bases in between. Germline V gene lookup returns CDR1 SGHRS and CDR2 YFSETQ. In DNA form, the CDR3 reads TGCGCCAGCAAGTTCGGGAGTGGGGACAATGAGCAGTTCTTC. Translated: CASKFGSGDNEQFF.

The chain joins TRBV13 to TRBJ1-1; 9 bases are a match to TRBD1. V lost 10 bases to trimming and J lost 5 bases; unmatched junction nucleotides: 8. This CDR3 is 13 amino acids long. Germline V gene data show CDR1 as PRHDT and CDR2 as FYEKMQ (reference sequence). In nucleotides, the CDR3 is TGTGCCATGAATACAGGGGGCCGTACTGAAGCTTTCTTT. Amino acid sequence: CAMNTGGRTEAFF. The whole variable domain, remainder taken from reference TRBV13 and TRBJ1-1, is AAGVIQSPRHLIKEKRETATLKCYPIPRHDTVYWYQQGPGQDPQFLISFYEKMQSDKGSIPDRFSAQQFSDYHSELNMSSLELGDSALYFCAMNTGGRTEAFFGQGTRLTVV.

V and J are TRBV12-3 or TRBV12-4 and TRBJ2-7, with 9 bases matching TRBD2. There are 20 residues in the CDR3. V shed 6 bases, J shed 4 bases, and the junction held 25 bases outside the gene matches. CDR3 sequence (DNA): TGTGCCAGCAGACTCGGGACGTCAGGGTATGGCGGGAGGGCCTCGTACGAGCAGTACTTC. Translating it yields CASRLGTSGYGGRASYEQYF.

The rearrangement joins TRBV5-1 to TRBJ2-1; 7 nucleotides line up with TRBD2. J was trimmed by 3 bases and V by 4 bases; bases with no gene match: 10. There are 16 residues in the CDR3. The germline gives CDR1 SGHRS, CDR2 YFSETQ. CDR3 coding DNA: TGCGCCAGCAGCAAGAGAGGCGGGAGTGACTACAATGAGCAGTTCTTC. It translates to CASSKRGGSDYNEQFF.

This chain connects TRBV7-3 to TRBJ2-1, with TRBD2 as a possible D gene (5 bases). The length of the CDR3 is 14 residues. Germline CDR1 reads SGHTA; CDR2 reads FQGTGA. Trimming pared 2 bases from V and 4 bases from J, leaving 9 bases between. This CDR3 reads CASSLGEPYNEQFF. As DNA, the CDR3 is TGTGCCAGCAGCTTAGGGGAGCCATACAATGAGCAGTTCTTC.

This chain links TRBV27 with TRBJ2-5; D is unclear. CDR3 length: 11 residues. From germline, CDR1 is MNHEY and CDR2 SMNVEV (reference sequence). Between the trimmed V and J ends, which lost 7 bases and 9 bases, there was a span of 12 bases. CDR3 in amino acids: CASKGPQAQYF. CDR3 nucleotide sequence: TGTGCCAGCAAGGGCCCGCAGGCCCAGTACTTC.

The CDR3: CASSLRATGELFF. The CDR3, as DNA: TGTGCCAGCAGCTTGAGGGCCACCGGGGAGCTGTTTTTT. The chain carries TRBV11-3 and TRBJ2-2; possibly TRBD2 for D (5 bases). The CDR3 runs 13 residues. V shed 3 bases and J shed 4 bases, with 6 bases lying between them. Per the germline V gene, CDR1 is SGHNT and CDR2 is YENEEA.

This CDR3 reads CSALPGTAGSPLHF. The CDR3, as DNA: TGCAGTGCTTTGCCGGGGACAGCTGGTTCACCCCTCCACTTT. The chain recombines TRBV20-1 with TRBJ1-6; 7 nucleotides agree with TRBD1. J gave up 9 bases and V 5 bases, and 10 bases lay outside the gene matches. This CDR3 contains 14 residues. Per germline, CDR1 DFQATT and CDR2 SNEGSKA (reference sequence).

The rearrangement joins TRBV27 to TRBJ2-7; D gene unclear. The CDR3 length is 14 residues. The germline V gene encodes CDR1 MNHEY and CDR2 SMNVEV (reference sequence). Trimming took off 5 bases at V and 3 bases at J, with 14 bases between the two ends. The CDR3 bases are TGTGCCAGCAGTGACAAGGATCCCTTCTACGAGCAGTACTTC. It yields the protein CASSDKDPFYEQYF.

The chain couples TRBV29-1 to TRBJ1-1; D might be TRBD1 (5 bases). Germline CDR1 is SQVTM and CDR2 is ANQGSEA. The CDR3 loop spans 10 amino acids. V gave up 2 bases and J gave up 8 bases, with 6 bases separating them. CDR3 coding DNA: TGCAGCGTTGAACGGGGCGAAGCTTTCTTT. Translated, it gives CSVERGEAFF.

The chain recombines TRBV12-5 with TRBJ1-2; 8 bases fit TRBD1. Germline V gives CDR1 LGHNT, CDR2 FRNRAP. The CDR3 sequence is 14 residues long. Trimming removed 6 bases from V and 4 bases from J; junction bases left unmatched: 7. CDR3 DNA sequence: TGTGCTAGTGGCCATCCCGGGACAGGCTATGGCTACACCTTC. Its translation is CASGHPGTGYGYTF.

This chain joins TRBV28 and TRBJ1-4, with D perhaps matching TRBD1 (6 bases). V was pared by 2 bases and J by 6 bases, with 13 bases between. The length of the CDR3 is 15 residues. Germline V gives CDR1 MDHEN, CDR2 SYDVKM. CDR3 sequence (DNA): TGTGCCAGCAGTTTAAGCCGGGGGCAGGATGAAAAACTGTTTTTT. Residues: CASSLSRGQDEKLFF. Drawing the rest from reference TRBV28 and TRBJ1-4, the complete variable domain is DVKVTQSSRYLVKRTGEKVFLECVQDMDHENMFWYRQDPGLGLRLIYFSYDVKMKEKGDIPEGYSVSREKKERFSLILESASTNQTSMYLCASSLSRGQDEKLFFGSGTQLSVL.

The chain carries TRBV10-3 and TRBJ2-7, with D possibly TRBD2 on 6 matching bases. Germline values: CDR1 ENHRY, CDR2 SYGVKD. The ends were cut back, 6 bases at V and 3 bases at J, with 15 bases in the middle. CDR3 length: 14 amino acids. The CDR3 nucleotides are TGTGCCATCAGGGGGACTGATACTAACTACGAGCAGTACTTC. This sequence encodes CAIRGTDTNYEQYF.

The gene calls are TRBV7-8 and TRBJ2-3, with 11 bases that match TRBD2. The CDR3 loop spans 17 amino acids. Unmatched junction bases numbered 6, after V lost 0 bases and J lost 4 bases. Germline lookup yields CDR1 SGHVS and CDR2 FQNEAQ. The DNA of the CDR3 is TGTGCCAGCAGCTTAGCACTAGCGGGAGTCAGACCAGATACGCAGTATTTT. Its protein is CASSLALAGVRPDTQYF.

This clonotype was observed a handful of times. The chain combines TRBV4-2 with TRBJ2-7, with TRBD2 identical over 13 bases. The junction had 2 bases not matched to a gene; V was cut back by 3 bases and J by 3 bases. The CDR3 length is 15 residues. CDR1 is LGHNA and CDR2 is YNFKEQ in the germline V gene. CDR3 loop: CASSHRTSGSYEQYF. CDR3 in DNA: TGTGCCAGCAGCCACCGGACTAGCGGGAGCTACGAGCAGTACTTC.

CDR3 amino acids: CAWSAGTGGGQPQHF. The CDR3, as DNA: TGTGCCTGGAGCGCCGGGACAGGGGGCGGTCAGCCCCAGCATTTT. V and J are TRBV30 and TRBJ1-5; 12 bases line up with TRBD1. This CDR3 is 15 amino acids long. Per the germline V gene, CDR1 is GTSNPN and CDR2 is SVGIG (reference sequence). V was clipped by 3 bases and J by 6 bases; unmatched bases: 6.